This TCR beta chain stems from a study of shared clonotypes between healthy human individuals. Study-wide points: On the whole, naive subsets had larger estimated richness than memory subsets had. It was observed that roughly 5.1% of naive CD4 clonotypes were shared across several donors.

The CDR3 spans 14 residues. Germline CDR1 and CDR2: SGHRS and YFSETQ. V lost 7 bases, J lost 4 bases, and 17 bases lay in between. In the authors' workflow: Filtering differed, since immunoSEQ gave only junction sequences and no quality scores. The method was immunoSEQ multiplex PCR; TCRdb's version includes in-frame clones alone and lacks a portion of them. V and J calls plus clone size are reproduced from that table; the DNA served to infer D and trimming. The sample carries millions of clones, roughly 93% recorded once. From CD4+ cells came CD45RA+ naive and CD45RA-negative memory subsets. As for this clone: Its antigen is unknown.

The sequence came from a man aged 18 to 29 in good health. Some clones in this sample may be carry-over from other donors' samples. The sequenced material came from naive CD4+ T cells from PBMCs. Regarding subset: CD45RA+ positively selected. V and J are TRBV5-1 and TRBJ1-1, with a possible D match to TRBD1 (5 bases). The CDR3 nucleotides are TGCGCCAGCGCCCGACAGAGCCTGGGCACTGAAGCTTTCTTT. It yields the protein CASARQSLGTEAFF.